Listed below are T cell receptor beta chains from one sample, sequenced in a study of shared clonotypes between healthy human individuals. Profiling relied on immunoSEQ multiplex PCR, and the TCRdb table lists in-frame clones only, not all of them. The sample holds approximately 1.9 million clones, roughly 93% seen once. Sequencing input: naive CD8+ T cells from PBMCs. The source is a man between 18 and 35 years old in good health. Some clones in this sample may be carry-over from other donors' samples. Each CDR3 is given with its conserved first and last residue. A D gene is named only where the DNA matches it firmly. Size is omitted from some rows. Given values are once, few, many or a class for expanded clones.

D gene: NA; V gene: TRBV7-9; clone size: NA; J gene: TRBJ1-2; CDR3 DNA: TGTGCCAGCAGCTTAGGATCGGGCCTTCCCGCCTATGGCTACACCTTC; CDR3 protein: CASSLGSGLPAYGYTF
D gene: NA; V gene: TRBV28; clone size: NA; J gene: TRBJ2-7; CDR3 DNA: TGTGCCAGCTCCCGGGGCGCGTACGAGCAGTACTTC; CDR3 protein: CASSRGAYEQYF
D gene: NA; V gene: TRBV19; clone size: once; J gene: TRBJ2-3; CDR3 DNA: TGTGCCAGTAGTATAGGGACATGGTATAACACAGATACGCAGTATTTT; CDR3 protein: CASSIGTWYNTDTQYF
D gene: NA; V gene: TRBV7-9; clone size: NA; J gene: TRBJ2-7; CDR3 DNA: TGTGCCAGCAGCTCCACTAGCTCTTTAACCTACGAGCAGTACTTC; CDR3 protein: CASSSTSSLTYEQYF
D gene: TRBD2; V gene: TRBV11-2; clone size: NA; J gene: TRBJ2-7; CDR3 DNA: TGTGCCAGCAGCTTAGGCTTCACTAGCGGCAGACCCTACGAGCAGTACTTC; CDR3 protein: CASSLGFTSGRPYEQYF
D gene: NA; V gene: TRBV19; clone size: few; J gene: TRBJ2-1; CDR3 DNA: TGTGCCAGTACCAAGGACGGTGCCTCCTACAATGAGCAGTTCTTC; CDR3 protein: CASTKDGASYNEQFF
D gene: NA; V gene: TRBV28; clone size: NA; J gene: TRBJ2-2; CDR3 DNA: TGTGCCAGCAGGACCAGGGAGGTCGGGGAGCTGTTTTTT; CDR3 protein: CASRTREVGELFF
D gene: NA; V gene: TRBV6-1; clone size: once; J gene: TRBJ2-3; CDR3 DNA: TGTGCCAGCAGACAGGTATACCTCACAGATACGCAGTATTTT; CDR3 protein: CASRQVYLTDTQYF
D gene: NA; V gene: TRBV7-9; clone size: NA; J gene: TRBJ2-3; CDR3 DNA: TGTGCCAGCAGCAGCCAACTTCCGCAGTATTTT; CDR3 protein: CASSSQLPQYF
D gene: TRBD1; V gene: TRBV19; clone size: NA; J gene: TRBJ2-2; CDR3 DNA: TGTGCCAGTAGTATGCTTAGGGACAGCTACACCGGGGAGCTGTTTTTT; CDR3 protein: CASSMLRDSYTGELFF
D gene: NA; V gene: TRBV7-9; clone size: NA; J gene: TRBJ2-6; CDR3 DNA: TGTGCCAGCAGCTCGAAGGGGGTCCCCCCCCTTGGGGCCAACGTCCTGACTTTC; CDR3 protein: CASSSKGVPPLGANVLTF
D gene: NA; V gene: TRBV11-2; clone size: NA; J gene: TRBJ2-3; CDR3 DNA: TGTGCCAGCAGCTTACTACTAGGGGTCCCAGATACGCAGTATTTT; CDR3 protein: CASSLLLGVPDTQYF
D gene: TRBD2; V gene: TRBV5-8; clone size: NA; J gene: TRBJ2-1; CDR3 DNA: TGTGCCAGCAGCCTGCCCGGTCGGGCGGGAGCCTACAATGAGCAGTTCTTC; CDR3 protein: CASSLPGRAGAYNEQFF
D gene: NA; V gene: TRBV7-8; clone size: once; J gene: TRBJ1-1; CDR3 DNA: TGTGCCAGCAGCTTAAGGGCGGACGGTCTTGAAGCTTTCTTT; CDR3 protein: CASSLRADGLEAFF
D gene: TRBD1; V gene: TRBV29-1; clone size: NA; J gene: TRBJ1-1; CDR3 DNA: TGCAGCGTTCCAGGGGGCTGGACTGAAGCTTTCTTT; CDR3 protein: CSVPGGWTEAFF
D gene: NA; V gene: TRBV7-9; clone size: NA; J gene: TRBJ2-7; CDR3 DNA: TGTGCCAGCAGGCCACAGGGAACCCTTACCTACGAGCAGTACTTC; CDR3 protein: CASRPQGTLTYEQYF
D gene: NA; V gene: TRBV28; clone size: NA; J gene: TRBJ1-2; CDR3 DNA: TGTGCCAGCATCACCCACCGGGGATGGGGCTACACCTTC; CDR3 protein: CASITHRGWGYTF
D gene: NA; V gene: TRBV5-8; clone size: NA; J gene: TRBJ2-7; CDR3 DNA: TGTGCCAGCAGCTTGAACCCAGCGACCGAGCAGTACTTC; CDR3 protein: CASSLNPATEQYF
D gene: NA; V gene: TRBV29-1; clone size: NA; J gene: TRBJ2-7; CDR3 DNA: TGCAGCGTTGAACTCAGGTTTACCTACGAGCAGTACTTC; CDR3 protein: CSVELRFTYEQYF
D gene: TRBD1; V gene: TRBV4-2; clone size: NA; J gene: TRBJ1-3; CDR3 DNA: TGTGCCAGCAGCCAAGATCCGGGACAGGGGTTCGGTTGGTCCGGAAACACCATATATTTT; CDR3 protein: CASSQDPGQGFGWSGNTIYF
D gene: NA; V gene: TRBV19; clone size: NA; J gene: TRBJ2-3; CDR3 DNA: TGTGCCAGTAGTATTGGTATTGTGGGGGAAAGGTTCACAGATACGCAGTATTTT; CDR3 protein: CASSIGIVGERFTDTQYF
D gene: TRBD1; V gene: TRBV9; clone size: NA; J gene: TRBJ2-7; CDR3 DNA: TGTGCCAGCAGCGAGGGGGCCGGGGCCTACGAGCAGTACTTC; CDR3 protein: CASSEGAGAYEQYF
D gene: TRBD2; V gene: TRBV28; clone size: NA; J gene: TRBJ2-3; CDR3 DNA: TGTGCCAGCAGTTTATTAGCGGGAGTAACAGATACGCAGTATTTT; CDR3 protein: CASSLLAGVTDTQYF
D gene: NA; V gene: TRBV28; clone size: NA; J gene: TRBJ1-5; CDR3 DNA: TGTGCCAGCACCCTTAATGCGGTTCAGCCCCAGCATTTT; CDR3 protein: CASTLNAVQPQHF
D gene: NA; V gene: TRBV7-6; clone size: once; J gene: TRBJ2-3; CDR3 DNA: TGTGCCAGCAGCTTAGACGGGCGCACAGATACGCAGTATTTT; CDR3 protein: CASSLDGRTDTQYF
D gene: NA; V gene: TRBV4-1; clone size: NA; J gene: TRBJ2-1; CDR3 DNA: TGCGCCAGCAGCCCCGCGGGAACGGGGTTGGGCAATGAGCAGTTCTTC; CDR3 protein: CASSPAGTGLGNEQFF
D gene: NA; V gene: TRBV4-1; clone size: NA; J gene: TRBJ1-1; CDR3 DNA: TGCGCCAGCAGCCGATACGGGCAGGGGAACGAGAACACTGAAGCTTTCTTT; CDR3 protein: CASSRYGQGNENTEAFF
D gene: NA; V gene: TRBV7-9; clone size: NA; J gene: TRBJ1-1; CDR3 DNA: TGTGCCAGCAGAGGGGGAGGGAACACTGAAGCTTTCTTT; CDR3 protein: CASRGGGNTEAFF
D gene: TRBD2; V gene: TRBV6-1; clone size: NA; J gene: TRBJ2-7; CDR3 DNA: TGTGCCAGCAGGGGATCTAGCGGGGGACCCTACGAGCAGTACTTC; CDR3 protein: CASRGSSGGPYEQYF
D gene: TRBD1; V gene: TRBV11-1; clone size: once; J gene: TRBJ1-2; CDR3 DNA: TGTGCCAGCAGCTTACAGGACAGGGGCGTCGGCTACACCTTC; CDR3 protein: CASSLQDRGVGYTF
D gene: TRBD1; V gene: TRBV6-1; clone size: NA; J gene: TRBJ2-7; CDR3 DNA: TGTGCCAGCAGGAACAGACAGGGAGAAGGAAACGAGCAGTACTTC; CDR3 protein: CASRNRQGEGNEQYF
D gene: TRBD2; V gene: TRBV29-1; clone size: NA; J gene: TRBJ2-1; CDR3 DNA: TGCAGCGCCTCTAGCGGGGGCTACAATGAGCAGTTCTTC; CDR3 protein: CSASSGGYNEQFF
D gene: TRBD2; V gene: TRBV7-3; clone size: NA; J gene: TRBJ2-1; CDR3 DNA: TGTGCCAGCAGCTACTCTAGCGGGAGTGGTGATGAGCAGTTCTTC; CDR3 protein: CASSYSSGSGDEQFF
D gene: TRBD2; V gene: TRBV30; clone size: NA; J gene: TRBJ2-5; CDR3 DNA: TGTGCCTGGAGTGTAAATCCCCGACTAGCGGGGCAAGAGACCCAGTACTTC; CDR3 protein: CAWSVNPRLAGQETQYF
D gene: NA; V gene: TRBV11-2; clone size: NA; J gene: TRBJ2-7; CDR3 DNA: TGTGCCAGCAGCTTTGGGGTCGAGCAGTACTTC; CDR3 protein: CASSFGVEQYF
D gene: NA; V gene: TRBV27; clone size: NA; J gene: TRBJ2-7; CDR3 DNA: TGTGCCAGCAGTCCTTCCGCCGGGGGTATATCCTACGAGCAGTACTTC; CDR3 protein: CASSPSAGGISYEQYF
D gene: NA; V gene: TRBV7-6; clone size: NA; J gene: TRBJ1-4; CDR3 DNA: TGTGCCAGCAGCTATCTCGTCGGCGATTCGGCTAATGAAAAACTGTTTTTT; CDR3 protein: CASSYLVGDSANEKLFF
D gene: NA; V gene: TRBV5-1; clone size: NA; J gene: TRBJ2-7; CDR3 DNA: TGCGCCAGCAGCTTGAGGTCCGGTTACGAGCAGTACTTC; CDR3 protein: CASSLRSGYEQYF
D gene: NA; V gene: TRBV11-2; clone size: NA; J gene: TRBJ2-5; CDR3 DNA: TGTGCCAGCAGCTTAGGAAGCGACAACCAAGAGACCCAGTACTTC; CDR3 protein: CASSLGSDNQETQYF
D gene: TRBD1; V gene: TRBV4-3; clone size: NA; J gene: TRBJ1-4; CDR3 DNA: TGCGCCAGCAGCCCAACCCTTAGGGACAGGCATGAAAAACTGTTTTTT; CDR3 protein: CASSPTLRDRHEKLFF
D gene: NA; V gene: TRBV19; clone size: NA; J gene: TRBJ2-7; CDR3 DNA: TGTGCCAGTAGTGCCCGGGGCGAGCAGTACTTC; CDR3 protein: CASSARGEQYF
D gene: TRBD2; V gene: TRBV5-1; clone size: once; J gene: TRBJ2-7; CDR3 DNA: TGCGCCAGCAGCTTGGCTGGACTAGCGGGAGGATCCTACGAGCAGTACTTC; CDR3 protein: CASSLAGLAGGSYEQYF
D gene: NA; V gene: TRBV11-2; clone size: once; J gene: TRBJ1-1; CDR3 DNA: TGTGCCAGCAGCTTAGCCGAGGAGGGGAAAAACACTGAAGCTTTCTTT; CDR3 protein: CASSLAEEGKNTEAFF
D gene: TRBD1; V gene: TRBV6-5; clone size: few; J gene: TRBJ1-1; CDR3 DNA: TGTGCCAGCAGTTACCTCCCGGGACAGTACACTGAAGCTTTCTTT; CDR3 protein: CASSYLPGQYTEAFF
D gene: TRBD1; V gene: TRBV5-3; clone size: NA; J gene: TRBJ2-7; CDR3 DNA: TGTGCCAGAATTACATCAACAGGGGCCGTTACCTACGAGCAGTACTTC; CDR3 protein: CARITSTGAVTYEQYF